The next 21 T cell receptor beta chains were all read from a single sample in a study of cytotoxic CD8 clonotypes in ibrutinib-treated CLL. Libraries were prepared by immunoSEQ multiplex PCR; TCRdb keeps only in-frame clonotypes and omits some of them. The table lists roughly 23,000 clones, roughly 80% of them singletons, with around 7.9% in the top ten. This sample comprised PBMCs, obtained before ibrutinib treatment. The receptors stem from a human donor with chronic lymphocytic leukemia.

The CDR3, as DNA: TGCAGCGTCCCGAAGGGAGGGGGAAATACTGAAGCTTTCTTT. Translating it yields CSVPKGGGNTEAFF. The chain couples TRBV29-1 to TRBJ1-1; D possibly corresponds to TRBD1 (6 bases). CDR3 length equals 14 residues. Germline assignment: CDR1 SQVTM and CDR2 ANQGSEA. V was trimmed by 6 bases and J by 5 bases, leaving 19 bases between them. Looking up the rest from reference TRBV29-1 and TRBJ1-1 gives the full variable domain: SAVISQKPSRDICQRGTSLTIQCQVDSQVTMMFWYRQQPGQSLTLIATANQGSEATYESGFVIDKFPISRPNLTFSTLTVSNMSPEDSSIYLCSVPKGGGNTEAFFGQGTRLTVV.

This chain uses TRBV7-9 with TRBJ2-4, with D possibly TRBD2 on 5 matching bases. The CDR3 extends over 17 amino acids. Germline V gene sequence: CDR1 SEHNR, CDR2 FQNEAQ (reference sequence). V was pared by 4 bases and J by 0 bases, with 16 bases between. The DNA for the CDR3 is TGTGCCAGCAGCTCACACCTGGAGGCTTTAGCCAAAAACATTCAGTACTTC. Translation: CASSSHLEALAKNIQYF.

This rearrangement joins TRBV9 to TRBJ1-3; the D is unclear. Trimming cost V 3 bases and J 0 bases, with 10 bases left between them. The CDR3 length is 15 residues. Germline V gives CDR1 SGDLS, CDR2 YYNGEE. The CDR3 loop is CASSADGVSGNTIYF. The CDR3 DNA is TGTGCCAGCAGCGCTGACGGCGTCTCTGGAAACACCATATATTTT. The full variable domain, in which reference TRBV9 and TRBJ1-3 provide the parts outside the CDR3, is DSGVTQTPKHLITATGQRVTLRCSPRSGDLSVYWYQQSLDQGLQFLIQYYNGEERAKGNILERFSAQQFPDLHSELNLSSLELGDSALYFCASSADGVSGNTIYFGEGSWLTVV.

The DNA of the CDR3 is TGTGCCAGCAGCTGGGACATGAACACTGAAGCTTTCTTT. It codes for CASSWDMNTEAFF. This chain uses TRBV11-2 with TRBJ1-1, with D possibly TRBD1 on 6 matching bases. Trimming pared 4 bases from V and 0 bases from J, leaving 6 bases between. The length of the CDR3 is 13 residues. Looked up from germline, CDR1 is SGHAT and CDR2 is FQNNGV.

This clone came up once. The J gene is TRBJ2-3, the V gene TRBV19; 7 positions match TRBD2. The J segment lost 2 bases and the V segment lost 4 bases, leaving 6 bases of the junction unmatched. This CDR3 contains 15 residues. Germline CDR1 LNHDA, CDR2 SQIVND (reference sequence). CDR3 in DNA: TGTGCCAGTAGTAGGGGGGACTACTACACAGATACGCAGTATTTT. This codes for CASSRGDYYTDTQYF.

As DNA, the CDR3 is TGTGCCAGTTGGGACAGGGCCGGAGCCTCGAACACTGAAGCTTTCTTT. Encoded protein: CASWDRAGASNTEAFF. The rearrangement uses TRBV19 and TRBJ1-1; TRBD1 agrees at 9 bases. CDR3 length equals 16 residues. Trimming cost V 8 bases and J 1 base; bases outside gene matches: 11. Germline V gene data show CDR1 as LNHDA and CDR2 as SQIVND (reference sequence).

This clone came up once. The CDR3, as DNA: TGTGCCAGTAGTATAGAACACACCTACAATGAGCAGTTCTTC. As protein: CASSIEHTYNEQFF. The rearrangement joins TRBV19 to TRBJ2-1; D not certain. The CDR3 loop spans 14 amino acids. V gave up 0 bases and J gave up 2 bases, with 5 bases separating them. From germline, CDR1 is LNHDA and CDR2 SQIVND (reference sequence).

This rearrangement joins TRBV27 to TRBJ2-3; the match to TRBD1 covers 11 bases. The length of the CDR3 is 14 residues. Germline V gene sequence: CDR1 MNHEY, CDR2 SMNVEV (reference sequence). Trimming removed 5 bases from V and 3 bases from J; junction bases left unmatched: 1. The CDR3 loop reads CASSRDRGTDTQYF. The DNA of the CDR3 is TGTGCCAGCAGTCGGGACAGGGGGACAGATACGCAGTATTTT.

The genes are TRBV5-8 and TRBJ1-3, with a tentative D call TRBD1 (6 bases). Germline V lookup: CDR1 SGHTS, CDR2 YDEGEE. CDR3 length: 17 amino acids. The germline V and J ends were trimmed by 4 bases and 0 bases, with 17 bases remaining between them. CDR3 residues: CASSHRVPANSGNTIYF. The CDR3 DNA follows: TGTGCCAGCAGCCACAGGGTCCCAGCGAACTCTGGAAACACCATATATTTT.

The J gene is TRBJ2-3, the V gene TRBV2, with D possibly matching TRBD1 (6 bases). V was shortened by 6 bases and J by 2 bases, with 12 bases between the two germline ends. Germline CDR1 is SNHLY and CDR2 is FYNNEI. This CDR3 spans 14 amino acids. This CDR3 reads CASSLRGDTDTQYF. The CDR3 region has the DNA TGTGCCAGCAGCCTCAGGGGAGACACAGATACGCAGTATTTT.

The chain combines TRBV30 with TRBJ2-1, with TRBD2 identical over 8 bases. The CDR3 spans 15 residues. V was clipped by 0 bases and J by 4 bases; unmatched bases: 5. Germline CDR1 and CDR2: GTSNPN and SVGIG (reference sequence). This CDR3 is CAWSVALAVYNEQFF. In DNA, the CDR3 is TGTGCCTGGAGTGTAGCACTAGCGGTATACAATGAGCAGTTCTTC.

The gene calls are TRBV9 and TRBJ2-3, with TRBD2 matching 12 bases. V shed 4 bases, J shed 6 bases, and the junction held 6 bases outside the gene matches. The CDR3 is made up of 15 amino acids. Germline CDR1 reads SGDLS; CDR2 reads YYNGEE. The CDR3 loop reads CASSKLAGGGDTQYF. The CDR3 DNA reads TGTGCCAGCAGCAAACTAGCGGGAGGTGGTGATACGCAGTATTTT.

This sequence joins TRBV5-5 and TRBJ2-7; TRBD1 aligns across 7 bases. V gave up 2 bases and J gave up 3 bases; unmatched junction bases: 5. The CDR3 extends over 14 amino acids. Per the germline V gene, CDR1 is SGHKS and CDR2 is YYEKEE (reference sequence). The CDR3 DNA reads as TGTGCCAGCAGCTTTGGACGGACAGGCTACGAGCAGTACTTC. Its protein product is CASSFGRTGYEQYF.

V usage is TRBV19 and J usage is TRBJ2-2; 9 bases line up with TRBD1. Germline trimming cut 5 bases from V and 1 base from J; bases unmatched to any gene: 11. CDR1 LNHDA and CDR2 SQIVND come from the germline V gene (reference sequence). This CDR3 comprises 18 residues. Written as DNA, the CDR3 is TGTGCCAGTAGTCGAGGCGGGACAGGGAATCGGAACACCGGGGAGCTGTTTTTT. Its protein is CASSRGGTGNRNTGELFF.

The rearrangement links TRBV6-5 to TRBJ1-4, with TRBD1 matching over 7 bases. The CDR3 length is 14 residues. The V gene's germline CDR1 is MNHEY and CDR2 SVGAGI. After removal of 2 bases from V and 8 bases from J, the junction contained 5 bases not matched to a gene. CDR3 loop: CASSYNRGREKLFF. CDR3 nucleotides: TGTGCCAGCAGTTACAACAGGGGAAGGGAAAAACTGTTTTTT.

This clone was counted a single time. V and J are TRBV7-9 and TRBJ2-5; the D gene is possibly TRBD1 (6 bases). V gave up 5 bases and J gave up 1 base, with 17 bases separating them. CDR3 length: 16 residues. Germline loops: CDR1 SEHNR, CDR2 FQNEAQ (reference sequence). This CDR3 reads CASSPAIDRSQETQYF. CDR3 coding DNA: TGTGCCAGCAGCCCGGCCATAGACAGGAGCCAAGAGACCCAGTACTTC.

The CDR3 DNA is TGCGCCAGCAGCCAAGTGTTAGCGGGAGGAACGACAGATACGCAGTATTTT. It translates to CASSQVLAGGTTDTQYF. The chain combines TRBV4-3 with TRBJ2-3; 10 nucleotides align to TRBD2. Trimming at V came to 1 base and at J to 3 bases, leaving 7 bases not matched to a gene. This CDR3 is 17 amino acids long. CDR1 and CDR2 (germline): LGHNA, YSLEER.

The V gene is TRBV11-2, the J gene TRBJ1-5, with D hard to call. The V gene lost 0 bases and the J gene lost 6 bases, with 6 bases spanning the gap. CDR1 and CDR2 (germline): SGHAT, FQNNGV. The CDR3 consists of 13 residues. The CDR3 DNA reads TGTGCCAGCAGCTTAGACCGGGGTCAGCCCCAGCATTTT. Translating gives CASSLDRGQPQHF.

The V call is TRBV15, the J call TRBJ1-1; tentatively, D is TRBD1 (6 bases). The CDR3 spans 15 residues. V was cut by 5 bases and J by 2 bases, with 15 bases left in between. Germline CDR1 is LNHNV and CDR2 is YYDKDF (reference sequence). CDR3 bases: TGTGCCACCAGCTCTAAGACAGGAGGAAACACTGAAGCTTTCTTT. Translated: CATSSKTGGNTEAFF.

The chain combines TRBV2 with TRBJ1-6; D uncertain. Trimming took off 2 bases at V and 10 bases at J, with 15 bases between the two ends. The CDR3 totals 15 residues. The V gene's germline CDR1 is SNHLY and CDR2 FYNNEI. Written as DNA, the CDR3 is TGTGCCAGCAGTGAAAGTTACAAGACGAAGTCACCCCTCCACTTT. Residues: CASSESYKTKSPLHF.

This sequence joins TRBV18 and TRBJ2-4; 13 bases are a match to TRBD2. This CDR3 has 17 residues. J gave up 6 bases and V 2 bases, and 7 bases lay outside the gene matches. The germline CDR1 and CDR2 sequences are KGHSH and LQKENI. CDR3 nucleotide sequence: TGTGCCAGCTCACCAGGGACTAGCGGGATGAGGGGAAACATTCAGTACTTC. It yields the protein CASSPGTSGMRGNIQYF.